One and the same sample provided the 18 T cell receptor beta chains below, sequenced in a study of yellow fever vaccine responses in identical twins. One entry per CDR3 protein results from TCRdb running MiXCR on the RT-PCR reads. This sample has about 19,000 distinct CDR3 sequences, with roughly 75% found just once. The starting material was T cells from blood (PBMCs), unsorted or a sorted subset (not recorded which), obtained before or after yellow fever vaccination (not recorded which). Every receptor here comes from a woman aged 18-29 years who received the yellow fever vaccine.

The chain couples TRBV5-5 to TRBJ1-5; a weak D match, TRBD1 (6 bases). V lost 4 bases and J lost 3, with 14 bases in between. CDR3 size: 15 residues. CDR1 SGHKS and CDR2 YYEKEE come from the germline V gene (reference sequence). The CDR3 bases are TGTGCCAGCAGCCGACTAGGGGGAAACAATCAGCCCCAGCATTTT. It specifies CASSRLGGNNQPQHF.

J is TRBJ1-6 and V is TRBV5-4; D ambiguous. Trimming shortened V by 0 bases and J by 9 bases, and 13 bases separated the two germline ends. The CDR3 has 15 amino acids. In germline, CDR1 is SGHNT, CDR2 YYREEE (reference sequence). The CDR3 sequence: CASSLGILLGSPLHF. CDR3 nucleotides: TGTGCCAGCAGCTTGGGGATTTTGTTGGGTTCACCCCTCCACTTT.

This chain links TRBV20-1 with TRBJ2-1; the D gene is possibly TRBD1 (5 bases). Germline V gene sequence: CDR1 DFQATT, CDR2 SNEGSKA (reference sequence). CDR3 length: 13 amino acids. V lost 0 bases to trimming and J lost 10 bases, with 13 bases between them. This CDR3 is CSARDTIRGEQFF. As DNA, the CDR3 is TGCAGTGCTAGAGATACGATAAGGGGCGAGCAGTTCTTC.

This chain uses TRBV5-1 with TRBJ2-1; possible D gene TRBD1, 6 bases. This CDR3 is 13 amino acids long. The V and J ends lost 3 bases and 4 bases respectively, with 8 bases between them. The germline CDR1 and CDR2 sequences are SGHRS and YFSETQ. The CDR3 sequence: CASSWDTYNEQFF. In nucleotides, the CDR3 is TGCGCCAGCAGCTGGGACACTTACAATGAGCAGTTCTTC.

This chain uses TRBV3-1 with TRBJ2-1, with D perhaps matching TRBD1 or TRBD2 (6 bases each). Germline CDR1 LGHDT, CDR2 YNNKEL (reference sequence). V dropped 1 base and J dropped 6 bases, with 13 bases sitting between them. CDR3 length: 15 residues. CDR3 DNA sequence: TGTGCCAGCAGCCAAGGGGGGGCGCTTATCAATGAGCAGTTCTTC. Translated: CASSQGGALINEQFF.

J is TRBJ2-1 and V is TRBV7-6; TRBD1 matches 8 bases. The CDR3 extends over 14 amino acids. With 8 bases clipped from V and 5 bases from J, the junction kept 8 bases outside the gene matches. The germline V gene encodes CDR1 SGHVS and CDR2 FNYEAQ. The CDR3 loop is CASGSGQVHNEQFF. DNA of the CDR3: TGTGCCAGCGGTTCGGGACAGGTTCACAATGAGCAGTTCTTC.

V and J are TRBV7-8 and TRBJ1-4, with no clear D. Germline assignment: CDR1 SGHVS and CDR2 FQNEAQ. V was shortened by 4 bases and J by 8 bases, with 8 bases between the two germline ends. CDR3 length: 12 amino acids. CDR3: CASSSKEEKLFF. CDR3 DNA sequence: TGTGCCAGCAGCTCAAAAGAAGAAAAACTGTTTTTT.

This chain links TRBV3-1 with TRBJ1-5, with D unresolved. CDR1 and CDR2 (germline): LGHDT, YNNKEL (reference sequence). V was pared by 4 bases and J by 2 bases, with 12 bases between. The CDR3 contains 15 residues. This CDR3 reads CASSLSTVGNQPQHF. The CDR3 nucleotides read TGTGCCAGCAGCCTGTCCACCGTTGGCAATCAGCCCCAGCATTTT.

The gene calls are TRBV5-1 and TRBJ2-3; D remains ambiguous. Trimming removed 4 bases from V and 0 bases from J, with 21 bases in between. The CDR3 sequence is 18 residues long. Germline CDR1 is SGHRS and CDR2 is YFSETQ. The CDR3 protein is CASSHLGVGDTSTDTQYF. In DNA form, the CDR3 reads TGCGCCAGCAGCCACCTCGGAGTCGGAGATACTAGCACAGATACGCAGTATTTT.

In nucleotides, the CDR3 is TGCAGCGTTAAGTCGTGGGGACAAGAGACCCAGTACTTC. Its translation is CSVKSWGQETQYF. The chain recombines TRBV29-1 with TRBJ2-5; D unclear. This CDR3 is built from 13 residues. Trimming cost V 5 bases and J 2 bases, with 12 bases left between them. The germline V gene has CDR1 SQVTM and CDR2 ANQGSEA.

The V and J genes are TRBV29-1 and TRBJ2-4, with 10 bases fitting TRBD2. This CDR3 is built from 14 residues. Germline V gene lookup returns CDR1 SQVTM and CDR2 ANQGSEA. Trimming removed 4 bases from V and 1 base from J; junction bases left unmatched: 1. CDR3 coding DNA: TGCAGCGTTGCTAGCGGGAGCGCCAAAAACATTCAGTACTTC. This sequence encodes CSVASGSAKNIQYF. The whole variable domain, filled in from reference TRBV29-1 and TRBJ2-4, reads SAVISQKPSRDICQRGTSLTIQCQVDSQVTMMFWYRQQPGQSLTLIATANQGSEATYESGFVIDKFPISRPNLTFSTLTVSNMSPEDSSIYLCSVASGSAKNIQYFGAGTRLSVL.

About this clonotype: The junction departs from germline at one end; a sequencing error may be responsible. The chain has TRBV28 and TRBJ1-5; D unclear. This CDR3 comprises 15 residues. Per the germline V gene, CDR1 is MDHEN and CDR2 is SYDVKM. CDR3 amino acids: CASGFRGPGNQPQHF. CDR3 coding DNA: TGTGCCAGCGGTTTCCGGGGTCCCGGCAATCAGCCCCAGCATTTT.

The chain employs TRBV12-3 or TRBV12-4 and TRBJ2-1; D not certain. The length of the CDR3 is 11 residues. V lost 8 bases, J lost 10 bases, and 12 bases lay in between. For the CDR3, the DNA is TGTGCCAGCCTTCTCTGGCAAGAGCAGTTCTTC. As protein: CASLLWQEQFF.

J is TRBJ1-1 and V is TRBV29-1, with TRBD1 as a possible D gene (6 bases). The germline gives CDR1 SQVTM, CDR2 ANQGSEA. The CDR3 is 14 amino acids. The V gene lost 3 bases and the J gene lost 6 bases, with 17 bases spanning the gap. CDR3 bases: TGCAGCGTTGAGGTTCCGGGGGGGCCACCTGAAGCTTTCTTT. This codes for CSVEVPGGPPEAFF.

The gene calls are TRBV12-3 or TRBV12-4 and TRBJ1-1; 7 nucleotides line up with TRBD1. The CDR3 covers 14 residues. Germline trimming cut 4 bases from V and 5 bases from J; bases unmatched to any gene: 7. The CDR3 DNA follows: TGTGCCAGCAGTTCGACAGGGTGGACTACTGAAGCTTTCTTT. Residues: CASSSTGWTTEAFF.

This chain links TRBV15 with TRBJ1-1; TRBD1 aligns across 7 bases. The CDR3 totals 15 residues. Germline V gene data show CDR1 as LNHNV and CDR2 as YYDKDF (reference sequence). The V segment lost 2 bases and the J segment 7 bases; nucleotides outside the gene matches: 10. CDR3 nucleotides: TGTGCCACCAGCAGACTAAGACAGGGACCAGGTGAAGCTTTCTTT. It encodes CATSRLRQGPGEAFF.

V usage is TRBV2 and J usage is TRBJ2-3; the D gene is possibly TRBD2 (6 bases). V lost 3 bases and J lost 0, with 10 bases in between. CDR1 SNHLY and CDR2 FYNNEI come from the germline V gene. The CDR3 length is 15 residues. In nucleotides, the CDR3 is TGTGCCAGCAGTGATGATGCGGGAAGCACAGATACGCAGTATTTT. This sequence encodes CASSDDAGSTDTQYF.

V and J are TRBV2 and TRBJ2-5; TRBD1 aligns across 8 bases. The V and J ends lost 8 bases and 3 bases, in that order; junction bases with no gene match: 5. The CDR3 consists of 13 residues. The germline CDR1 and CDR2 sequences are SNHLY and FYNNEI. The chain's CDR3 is CASRSGQEETQYF. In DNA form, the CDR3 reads TGTGCCAGCCGTTCGGGACAGGAAGAGACCCAGTACTTC.